The present T cell receptor (beta chain) was sequenced within a study of immune characterization of retroperitoneal liposarcoma. Germline-derived CDR1 and CDR2 are SGHVS and FQNEAQ. This CDR3 spans 16 amino acids. Trimming removed 5 bases at V and 3 bases at J, with 18 bases between. TCRdb redid the calling of the PCR reads with MiXCR, one entry per CDR3 protein. The sample consists of 6,600 or so distinct CDR3 sequences, around 30% of them appearing once. The sequence was collected from a female donor with retroperitoneal liposarcoma. V is TRBV7-8 and J is TRBJ2-3, with D possibly matching TRBD1 (5 bases). Sequencing used tumor tissue. In nucleotides, the CDR3 is TGTGCCAGCAGCGGCGTCGCAGGGCTTATAACAGATACGCAGTATTTT. This encodes CASSGVAGLITDTQYF.